These 23 T cell receptor beta chains share one sample of origin, sequenced in a study of blood T cell repertoires in COVID-19 (TCRdb year 2020). The receptor library was made with the immunoSEQ multiplex PCR assay. In TCRdb, the immuneACCESS table is reduced to in-frame sequences with V and J assigned. These tables do not hold every clone; where another copy was compared, an unresolved V gene accounts for under half, and the others remain unexplained. The sample table lists some 140,000 clones, roughly 91% of them with a count of one. The ten biggest clones cover roughly 18% of the sample. Sequencing was done on a sample of peripheral blood. The receptors here all came from a man aged 50 or older with active or convalescent COVID-19.

This chain links TRBV5-4 with TRBJ2-1, with 12 bases aligning to TRBD2. The CDR3 covers 16 residues. After removal of 4 bases from V and 8 bases from J, the junction contained 10 bases not matched to a gene. Germline CDR1 reads SGHNT; CDR2 reads YYREEE (reference sequence). The DNA for the CDR3 is TGTGCCAGCAGCAAACCATCTAGCGGGGGGGTTGATGAGCAGTTCTTC. It yields the protein CASSKPSSGGVDEQFF.

The rearrangement links TRBV5-1 to TRBJ1-5, with D possibly being TRBD1 (5 bases). The CDR3 is made up of 15 amino acids. V was clipped by 1 base and J by 0 bases, with 8 bases between them. In germline, CDR1 is SGHRS, CDR2 YFSETQ. The CDR3 coding sequence is TGCGCCAGCAGCTTGCATGGGGCTAGCAATCAGCCCCAGCATTTT. It is translated as CASSLHGASNQPQHF.

The chain recombines TRBV27 with TRBJ1-6; 8 nucleotides align to TRBD1. Germline trimming cut 4 bases from V and 8 bases from J; bases unmatched to any gene: 7. The CDR3 length is 15 residues. CDR1 MNHEY and CDR2 SMNVEV come from the germline V gene (reference sequence). CDR3 bases: TGTGCCAGCAGTTGGGGTGGACAGGGCTATTCACCCCTCCACTTT. Amino acids: CASSWGGQGYSPLHF.

V usage is TRBV27 and J usage is TRBJ2-3, with 8 positions matching TRBD1. With 2 bases clipped from V and 6 bases from J, the junction kept 4 bases outside the gene matches. CDR1 MNHEY and CDR2 SMNVEV come from the germline V gene (reference sequence). The CDR3 runs to 14 residues. CDR3 sequence: CASSLGNRGDTQYF. The CDR3 coding sequence is TGTGCCAGCAGTTTAGGAAACAGGGGGGATACGCAGTATTTT.

The chain joins TRBV28 to TRBJ2-5, with TRBD2 identical over 7 bases. V was pared by 6 bases and J by 7 bases, with 8 bases of the junction left unmatched. CDR3 size: 13 residues. Germline V gene sequence: CDR1 MDHEN, CDR2 SYDVKM. In DNA form, the CDR3 reads TGTGCCAGCAGGACGAATGGCGGGGGGACCCAGTACTTC. Translation: CASRTNGGGTQYF. Filled out from reference TRBV28 and TRBJ2-5, the complete variable domain reads DVKVTQSSRYLVKRTGEKVFLECVQDMDHENMFWYRQDPGLGLRLIYFSYDVKMKEKGDIPEGYSVSREKKERFSLILESASTNQTSMYLCASRTNGGGTQYFGPGTRLLVL.

The CDR3 reads CASSFPLLAGVLYEQFF. The CDR3 nucleotides read TGTGCCAGCAGCTTTCCTTTACTAGCGGGAGTTCTCTATGAGCAGTTCTTC. The rearrangement links TRBV11-2 to TRBJ2-1, with 11 bases aligning to TRBD2. This CDR3 spans 17 amino acids. Unmatched junction bases numbered 12, after V lost 3 bases and J lost 8 bases. The germline V gene encodes CDR1 SGHAT and CDR2 FQNNGV.

This chain uses TRBV7-8 with TRBJ2-7, with TRBD2 matching over 11 bases. Germline values: CDR1 SGHVS, CDR2 FQNEAQ. The CDR3 is made up of 17 amino acids. V shed 4 bases and J 6 bases; nucleotides not matched to a gene: 14. In DNA, the CDR3 is TGTGCCAGCAGCTCCCGTTCGAGTAGCGGGGGGGCGTCCGAGCAGTACTTC. Its translation: CASSSRSSSGGASEQYF.

The chain employs TRBV28 and TRBJ2-1; possibly TRBD2 for D (6 bases). CDR3 size: 11 residues. Between the trimmed V and J ends, which lost 7 bases and 10 bases, there was a span of 11 bases. CDR1 is MDHEN and CDR2 is SYDVKM in the germline V gene. CDR3 nucleotide sequence: TGTGCCAGCAATACTCGGGGGGAGCAGTTCTTC. Translation: CASNTRGEQFF. The variable domain in full, completed from reference TRBV28 and TRBJ2-1, reads DVKVTQSSRYLVKRTGEKVFLECVQDMDHENMFWYRQDPGLGLRLIYFSYDVKMKEKGDIPEGYSVSREKKERFSLILESASTNQTSMYLCASNTRGEQFFGPGTRLTVL.

The rearrangement joins TRBV5-4 to TRBJ1-4; D remains unclear. This CDR3 spans 15 amino acids. V dropped 2 bases and J dropped 0 bases, with 8 bases sitting between them. CDR1 SGHNT and CDR2 YYREEE come from the germline V gene (reference sequence). As DNA, the CDR3 is TGTGCCAGCAGCTTCTACAGTGCAACTAATGAAAAACTGTTTTTT. The encoded protein is CASSFYSATNEKLFF. The entire variable domain, with the rest obtained from reference TRBV5-4 and TRBJ1-4, is as follows: ETGVTQSPTHLIKTRGQQVTLRCSSQSGHNTVSWYQQALGQGPQFIFQYYREEENGRGNFPPRFSGLQFPNYSSELNVNALELDDSALYLCASSFYSATNEKLFFGSGTQLSVL.

This clone was counted many times. V usage is TRBV11-2 and J usage is TRBJ2-7; D ambiguous. Germline V gene sequence: CDR1 SGHAT, CDR2 FQNNGV. CDR3 size: 13 residues. The ends were cut back, 6 bases at V and 2 bases at J, with 11 bases in the middle. The CDR3 region is CASRYTETYEQYF. CDR3 coding DNA: TGTGCCAGCAGATACACAGAGACCTACGAGCAGTACTTC.

This chain links TRBV29-1 with TRBJ1-5; D is perhaps TRBD1 (6 bases). Germline CDR1 is SQVTM and CDR2 is ANQGSEA. V lost 7 bases and J lost 5, with 21 bases in between. The CDR3 covers 15 residues. CDR3 region: CSAIVQGFTDQPQHF. The CDR3 nucleotides are TGCAGCGCCATCGTACAGGGTTTTACGGATCAGCCCCAGCATTTT.

The chain links TRBV28 to TRBJ2-7, with 9 positions matching TRBD1. Germline V lookup: CDR1 MDHEN, CDR2 SYDVKM. Trimming removed 6 bases from V and 2 bases from J; junction bases left unmatched: 8. This CDR3 contains 15 residues. The CDR3 nucleotides are TGTGCCAGCAGCCCGCTTGGGACAGGGACCTACGAGCAGTACTTC. Translation: CASSPLGTGTYEQYF.

The chain combines TRBV5-4 with TRBJ1-1; no reliable D call. Germline CDR1 is SGHNT and CDR2 is YYREEE (reference sequence). This CDR3 is built from 15 residues. Trimming left V 0 bases short and J 1 base short, with 10 bases between. CDR3 DNA: TGTGCCAGCAGCTTGGTAGGGAGAGGGAACACTGAAGCTTTCTTT. This codes for CASSLVGRGNTEAFF.

The chain links TRBV19 to TRBJ2-5; 10 nucleotides match TRBD2. The CDR3 contains 15 residues. Looked up from germline, CDR1 is LNHDA and CDR2 is SQIVND (reference sequence). V lost 7 bases, J lost 5 bases, and 10 bases stayed unmatched. The CDR3 protein is CASNLTSGVEETQYF. The DNA of the CDR3 is TGTGCCAGTAACTTAACTAGCGGGGTTGAGGAGACCCAGTACTTC.

The CDR3 bases are TGTGCCAGCAGCCAAATAGCGGGCGGAAATCCTTACGAGCAGTACTTC. Encoded protein: CASSQIAGGNPYEQYF. V is TRBV4-2 and J is TRBJ2-7; 7 bases align to TRBD2. Germline V gene lookup returns CDR1 LGHNA and CDR2 YNFKEQ. The J segment lost 4 bases and the V segment lost 2 bases, leaving 11 bases of the junction unmatched. The CDR3 runs to 16 residues.

This sequence joins TRBV9 and TRBJ1-1; possible D gene TRBD1, 5 bases. This CDR3 spans 14 amino acids. The germline V and J ends were trimmed by 4 bases and 6 bases, with 16 bases remaining between them. Germline V gene lookup returns CDR1 SGDLS and CDR2 YYNGEE. The CDR3 DNA reads as TGTGCCAGCAGCCCCGGGGACTATTGGGCTGAAGCTTTCTTT. Its protein product is CASSPGDYWAEAFF.

This chain links TRBV3-1 (or the pseudogene TRBV3-2) with TRBJ1-1, with D tentatively TRBD1 (6 bases). Germline CDR1 is LGHDT and CDR2 is YNNKEL (reference sequence). V was pared by 1 base and J by 11 bases, with 11 bases between. This CDR3 is built from 12 residues. The CDR3 bases are TGTGCCAGCAGCCAAGTAAGGCAGGGGGCTTTCTTT. Translated: CASSQVRQGAFF.

The rearrangement uses TRBV24-1 and TRBJ1-2, with 10 bases lining up with TRBD1. V lost 4 bases and J lost 5; bases outside the gene matches: 3. Germline V gene data show CDR1 as KGHDR and CDR2 as SFDVKD. The CDR3 has 14 residues. The DNA of the CDR3 is TGTGCCACCAGTGAAAGGGACAGGGGATATGGCTACACCTTC. Protein: CATSERDRGYGYTF.

The chain is built from TRBV29-1 and TRBJ1-2; 10 nucleotides line up with TRBD1. Germline V gene data show CDR1 as SQVTM and CDR2 as ANQGSEA. CDR3 length: 14 amino acids. The V segment lost 4 bases and the J segment 5 bases; nucleotides outside the gene matches: 7. The CDR3 DNA follows: TGCAGCGTTGGAGAGACAGGGGGCTCTTATGGCTACACCTTC. Translating it yields CSVGETGGSYGYTF. Drawing the rest from reference TRBV29-1 and TRBJ1-2, the complete variable domain is SAVISQKPSRDICQRGTSLTIQCQVDSQVTMMFWYRQQPGQSLTLIATANQGSEATYESGFVIDKFPISRPNLTFSTLTVSNMSPEDSSIYLCSVGETGGSYGYTFGSGTRLTVV.

The rearrangement uses TRBV27 and TRBJ2-7; TRBD1 matches at 11 bases. Trimming at V came to 2 bases and at J to 0 bases, leaving 9 bases not matched to a gene. Per germline, CDR1 MNHEY and CDR2 SMNVEV (reference sequence). The CDR3 loop spans 18 amino acids. The CDR3 spells CASSLTGTGGQDSYEQYF. The CDR3 bases are TGTGCCAGCAGTTTAACCGGGACAGGGGGGCAAGACTCCTACGAGCAGTACTTC.

V gene TRBV3-1 (or the pseudogene TRBV3-2) combines with J gene TRBJ2-1, with 10 bases matching TRBD2. V shed 1 base, J shed 6 bases, and the junction held 9 bases outside the gene matches. This CDR3 contains 17 residues. The germline gives CDR1 LGHDT, CDR2 YNNKEL (reference sequence). CDR3 nucleotide sequence: TGTGCCAGCAGCCAAGCGTTAGCGGGAGGACTATTCAATGAGCAGTTCTTC. The encoded protein is CASSQALAGGLFNEQFF.

This clone was counted between two and nine times. The chain recombines TRBV16 with TRBJ1-5, with D perhaps matching TRBD1 (6 bases). Trimming shortened V by 6 bases and J by 4 bases, and 10 bases separated the two germline ends. Germline V lookup: CDR1 KGHSY, CDR2 FQNENV. The CDR3 is made up of 13 amino acids. CDR3 residues: CASSGQPNQPQHF. Written as DNA, the CDR3 is TGTGCCAGCAGTGGACAGCCGAATCAGCCCCAGCATTTT.

This chain connects TRBV4-3 to TRBJ1-1; D gene ambiguous. Trimming took off 6 bases at V and 4 bases at J, with 12 bases between the two ends. This CDR3 is 13 amino acids long. The germline V gene has CDR1 LGHNA and CDR2 YSLEER. The CDR3 DNA is TGCGCCAGCAGTTTGGAGTCGGGCACTGAAGCTTTCTTT. Its protein is CASSLESGTEAFF.